This T cell receptor (beta chain) was found in a study of vaccination effects on CD4 cells after COVID-19. Study-level information: Two-dose BNT162b2 or mRNA-1273 vaccination was given to participants.

Study-level results: By a late point after vaccination, infection- and vaccine-induced clones had shrunk markedly through clonal contraction. Researchers report that only 1 of 255 vaccine-induced clones in healthy vaccinees cross-reacted with common cold coronaviruses.

The CDR3 runs to 16 residues. The V gene end was trimmed by 0 bases and the J gene end by 5 bases; junction bases not matched to a gene: 6. The germline V gene has CDR1 LGHNA and CDR2 YNFKEQ. The repertoire was sequenced with immunoSEQ multiplex PCR; TCRdb's copy has only in-frame clones and lacks some. The table lists 20,000 to 25,000 clones, roughly four fifths of them singletons. Comments on this clone: What it binds is not known.

Before any sequencing was done, the ViraFEST assay used viral peptide pools to expand antigen-specific CD4+ T cells. Culture lasted under 13 days before CD4+ T cell isolation. Having tested negative for nucleocapsid antibodies, the vaccine recipients showed no prior SARS-CoV-2 infection. The chain links TRBV4-2 to TRBJ2-3; 9 bases agree with TRBD2. This specimen was CD4+ T cells from PBMCs cultured with HCoV-NL63 spike peptides, taken before COVID-19 vaccination. The TCR sequence derives from a human donor who received a COVID-19 vaccine. The CDR3 region has the DNA TGTGCCAGCAGCCAAGATAAAGCGGGGGGCGGAGATACGCAGTATTTT. Translation gives CASSQDKAGGGDTQYF.